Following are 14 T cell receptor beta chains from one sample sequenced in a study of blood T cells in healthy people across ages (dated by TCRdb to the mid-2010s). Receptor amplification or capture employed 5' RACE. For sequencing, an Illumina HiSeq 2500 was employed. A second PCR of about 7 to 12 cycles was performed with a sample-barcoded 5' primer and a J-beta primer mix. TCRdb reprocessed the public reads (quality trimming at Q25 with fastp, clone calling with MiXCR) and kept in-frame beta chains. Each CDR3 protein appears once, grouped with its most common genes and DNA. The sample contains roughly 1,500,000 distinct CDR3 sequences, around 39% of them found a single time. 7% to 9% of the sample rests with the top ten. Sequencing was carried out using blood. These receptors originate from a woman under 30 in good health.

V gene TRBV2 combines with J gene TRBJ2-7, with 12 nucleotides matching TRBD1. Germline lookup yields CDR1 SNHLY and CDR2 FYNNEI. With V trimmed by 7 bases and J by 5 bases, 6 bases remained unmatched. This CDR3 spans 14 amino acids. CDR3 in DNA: TGTGCCAGCATTAGGGACAGGGGGCTCGACGAGCAGTACTTC. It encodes CASIRDRGLDEQYF. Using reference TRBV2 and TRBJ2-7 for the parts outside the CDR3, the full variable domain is EPEVTQTPSHQVTQMGQEVILRCVPISNHLYFYWYRQILGQKVEFLVSFYNNEISEKSEIFDDQFSVERPDGSNFTLKIRSTKLEDSAMYFCASIRDRGLDEQYFGPGTRLTVT.

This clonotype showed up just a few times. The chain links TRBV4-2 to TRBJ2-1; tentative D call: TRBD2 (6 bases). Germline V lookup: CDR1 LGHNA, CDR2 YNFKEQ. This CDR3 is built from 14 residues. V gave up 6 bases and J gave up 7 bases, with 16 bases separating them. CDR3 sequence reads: CASSLAAGRNEQFF. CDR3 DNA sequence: TGTGCCAGCAGTCTAGCCGCGGGAAGAAATGAGCAGTTCTTC.

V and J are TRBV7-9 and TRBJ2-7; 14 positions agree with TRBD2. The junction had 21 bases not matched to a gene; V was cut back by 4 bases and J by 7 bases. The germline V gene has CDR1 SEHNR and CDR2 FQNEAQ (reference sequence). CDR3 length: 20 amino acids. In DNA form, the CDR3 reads TGTGCCAGCAGCTACTACCGGACTAGCGGGAGGTTCAGCTCCTACAATGAGCAGTACTTC. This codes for CASSYYRTSGRFSSYNEQYF. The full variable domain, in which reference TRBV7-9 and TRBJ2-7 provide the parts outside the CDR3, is DTGVSQNPRHKITKRGQNVTFRCDPISEHNRLYWYRQTLGQGPEFLTYFQNEAQLEKSRLLSDRFSAERPKGSFSTLEIQRTEQGDSAMYLCASSYYRTSGRFSSYNEQYFGPGTRLTVT.

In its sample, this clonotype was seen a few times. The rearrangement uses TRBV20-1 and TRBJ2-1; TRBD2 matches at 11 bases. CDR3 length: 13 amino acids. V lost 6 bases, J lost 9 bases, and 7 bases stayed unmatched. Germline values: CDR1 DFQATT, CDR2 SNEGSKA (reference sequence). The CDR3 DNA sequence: TGCAGTGCCCCACTAGCGGGAGAATCTGAGCAGTTCTTC. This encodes CSAPLAGESEQFF.

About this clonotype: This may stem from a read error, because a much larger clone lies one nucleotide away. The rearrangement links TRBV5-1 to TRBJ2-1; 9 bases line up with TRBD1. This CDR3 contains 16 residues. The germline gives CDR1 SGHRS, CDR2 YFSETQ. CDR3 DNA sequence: TGCGCCAGCAGCTTAACCGGGACAGGGATTCACAATGAGCAGTTATTC. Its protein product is CASSLTGTGIHNEQLF.

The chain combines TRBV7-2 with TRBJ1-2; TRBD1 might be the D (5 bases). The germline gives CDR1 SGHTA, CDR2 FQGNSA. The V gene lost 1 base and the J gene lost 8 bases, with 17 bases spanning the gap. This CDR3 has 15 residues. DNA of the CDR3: TGTGCCAGCAGCTTAGACCCACAGAGCCGGGGGGGCTACACCTTC. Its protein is CASSLDPQSRGGYTF.

The CDR3 nucleotides read TGTGCCAGCAGTGAATTCCAGGGGGCCTACAATGAGCAGTTCTTC. This encodes CASSEFQGAYNEQFF. This sequence joins TRBV25-1 and TRBJ2-1; TRBD1 aligns across 7 bases. Germline V gene sequence: CDR1 MGHDK, CDR2 SYGVNS. The CDR3 is 15 residues long. Unmatched junction bases numbered 2, after V lost 1 base and J lost 2 bases. Drawing the rest from reference TRBV25-1 and TRBJ2-1, the complete variable domain is EADIYQTPRYLVIGTGKKITLECSQTMGHDKMYWYQQDPGMELHLIHYSYGVNSTEKGDLSSESTVSRIRTEHFPLTLESARPSHTSQYLCASSEFQGAYNEQFFGPGTRLTVL.

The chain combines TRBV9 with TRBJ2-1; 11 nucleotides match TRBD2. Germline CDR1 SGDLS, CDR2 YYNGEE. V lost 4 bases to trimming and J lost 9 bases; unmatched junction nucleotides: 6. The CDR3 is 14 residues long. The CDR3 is CASSPRGLAGEQFF. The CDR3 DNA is TGTGCCAGCAGCCCCCGCGGACTAGCGGGTGAGCAGTTCTTC.

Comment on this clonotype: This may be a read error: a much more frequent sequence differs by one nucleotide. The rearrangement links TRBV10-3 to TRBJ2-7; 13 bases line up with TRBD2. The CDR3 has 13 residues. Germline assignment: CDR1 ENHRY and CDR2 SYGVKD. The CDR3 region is CSTGLAGAYEQYF. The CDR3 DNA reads TGTTCCACAGGACTAGCGGGAGCCTACGAGCAGTACTTC.

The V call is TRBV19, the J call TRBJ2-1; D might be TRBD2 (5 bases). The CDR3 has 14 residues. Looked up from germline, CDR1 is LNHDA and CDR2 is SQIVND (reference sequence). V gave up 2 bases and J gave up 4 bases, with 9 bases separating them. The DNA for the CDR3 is TGTGCCAGTAGTATAAGAGGGCAGTACAATGAGCAGTTCTTC. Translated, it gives CASSIRGQYNEQFF.

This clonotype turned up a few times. This CDR3 is CASSLATGPYNEQFF. Written as DNA, the CDR3 is TGTGCCAGCAGCTTAGCCACAGGGCCATACAATGAGCAGTTCTTC. The chain recombines TRBV11-2 with TRBJ2-1; a possible D gene is TRBD1 (6 bases). CDR3 size: 15 residues. From germline, CDR1 is SGHAT and CDR2 FQNNGV. V was cut by 1 base and J by 4 bases, with 11 bases left in between.

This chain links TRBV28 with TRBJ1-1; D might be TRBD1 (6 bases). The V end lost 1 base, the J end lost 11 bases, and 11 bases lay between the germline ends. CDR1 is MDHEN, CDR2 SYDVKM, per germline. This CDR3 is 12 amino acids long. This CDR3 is CASSLSGQGAFF. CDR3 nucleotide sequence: TGTGCCAGCAGTTTATCAGGGCAGGGGGCTTTCTTT.

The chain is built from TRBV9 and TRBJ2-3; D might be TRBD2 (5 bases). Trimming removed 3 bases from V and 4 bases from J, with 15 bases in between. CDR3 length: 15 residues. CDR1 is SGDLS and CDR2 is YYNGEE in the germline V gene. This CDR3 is CASSDPAEAPDTQYF. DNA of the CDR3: TGTGCCAGCAGCGACCCAGCGGAGGCCCCAGATACGCAGTATTTT.

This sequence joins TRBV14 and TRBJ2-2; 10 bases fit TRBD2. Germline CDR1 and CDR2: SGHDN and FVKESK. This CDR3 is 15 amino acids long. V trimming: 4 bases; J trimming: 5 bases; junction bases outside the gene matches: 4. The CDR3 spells CASSLRTSGTGELFF. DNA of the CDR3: TGTGCCAGCAGCCTACGGACTAGCGGTACCGGGGAGCTGTTTTTT.